The 31 T cell receptor beta chains below were found in one sample sequenced in a study of blood T cell repertoires in COVID-19. The method was immunoSEQ multiplex PCR; TCRdb's version includes in-frame clones alone and lacks a portion of them. The sample carries approximately 58,000 clones, more than 80% recorded once. Material for sequencing was peripheral blood. These receptors came from a man aged 55 to 70 with COVID-19, enrolled during active disease.

The V and J genes are TRBV14 and TRBJ2-7; D perhaps matches TRBD2 (6 bases). There are 15 residues in the CDR3. Germline values: CDR1 SGHDN, CDR2 FVKESK. Trimming pared 4 bases from V and 5 bases from J, leaving 18 bases between. In nucleotides, the CDR3 is TGTGCCAGCAGCCGGAGACTAGATGAGTTGCACGAGCAGTACTTC. Translated: CASSRRLDELHEQYF.

V gene TRBV6-5 combines with J gene TRBJ1-5; 7 nucleotides line up with TRBD1. The CDR3 sequence is 15 residues long. Germline V lookup: CDR1 MNHEY, CDR2 SVGAGI. Unmatched junction bases numbered 4, after V lost 4 bases and J lost 1 base. The CDR3 protein is CASSSTGQSNQPQHF. DNA of the CDR3: TGTGCCAGCAGTTCGACAGGGCAGAGCAATCAGCCCCAGCATTTT.

This clone was recorded once. The V call is TRBV4-2, the J call TRBJ2-3; possibly TRBD1 for D (5 bases). The CDR3 has 16 amino acids. Germline V CDR1 and CDR2: LGHNA, YNFKEQ. Trimming removed 3 bases from V and 3 bases from J, with 16 bases in between. The CDR3 loop reads CASSQAPLGATDTQYF. In DNA form, the CDR3 reads TGTGCCAGCAGCCAGGCTCCTTTAGGGGCGACAGATACGCAGTATTTT.

The J gene is TRBJ1-2, the V gene TRBV19; possibly TRBD1 for D (6 bases). The CDR3 loop spans 19 amino acids. Germline values: CDR1 LNHDA, CDR2 SQIVND (reference sequence). V shed 3 bases and J shed 8 bases, with 31 bases lying between them. The CDR3 loop reads CASSISSRGRGLLLGGYTF. Written as DNA, the CDR3 is TGTGCCAGTAGTATCTCTTCGAGGGGCAGGGGCCTCCTCCTGGGGGGCTACACCTTC. Looking up the rest from reference TRBV19 and TRBJ1-2 gives the full variable domain: DGGITQSPKYLFRKEGQNVTLSCEQNLNHDAMYWYRQDPGQGLRLIYYSQIVNDFQKGDIAEGYSVSREKKESFPLTVTSAQKNPTAFYLCASSISSRGRGLLLGGYTFGSGTRLTVV.

J is TRBJ1-1 and V is TRBV27; D gene unclear. Germline V gene data show CDR1 as MNHEY and CDR2 as SMNVEV (reference sequence). The CDR3 extends over 14 amino acids. The V end lost 5 bases, the J end lost 2 bases, and 12 bases lay between the germline ends. This CDR3 reads CASSTTGRNTEAFF. As DNA, the CDR3 is TGTGCCAGCAGTACTACGGGTCGAAACACTGAAGCTTTCTTT.

The V gene is TRBV6-5, the J gene TRBJ2-7, with D unclear. The CDR3 covers 11 residues. V lost 4 bases and J lost 3, with 4 bases in between. Germline CDR1 MNHEY, CDR2 SVGAGI. This CDR3 reads CASSSNYEQYF. CDR3 coding DNA: TGTGCCAGCAGTTCCAACTACGAGCAGTACTTC.

The table lists this clone with a count of one. The chain joins TRBV3-1 (or the pseudogene TRBV3-2) to TRBJ2-2, with D possibly being TRBD2 (5 bases). The V end lost 6 bases, the J end lost 7 bases, and 18 bases lay between the germline ends. Germline CDR1 reads LGHDT; CDR2 reads YNNKEL (reference sequence). CDR3 length: 15 amino acids. CDR3 nucleotide sequence: TGTGCCAGCAGTTCCCCGGCCGGTGGAGGCGGGGAGCTGTTTTTT. It translates to CASSSPAGGGGELFF.

This chain joins TRBV14 and TRBJ2-5, with 8 bases matching TRBD2. J lost 5 bases, V lost 1 base, and 12 bases had no gene match. CDR3 length: 17 amino acids. Germline CDR1 is SGHDN and CDR2 is FVKESK. CDR3 amino acids: CASSQVKGRTSWETQYF. CDR3 DNA: TGTGCCAGCAGCCAAGTTAAGGGACGGACTAGCTGGGAGACCCAGTACTTC.

The chain recombines TRBV7-8 with TRBJ2-7, with 8 bases that match TRBD2. The CDR3 length is 15 residues. Unmatched junction bases numbered 10, after V lost 7 bases and J lost 2 bases. Germline CDR1 is SGHVS and CDR2 is FQNEAQ. The CDR3 region is CASTQRREAPYEQYF. CDR3 nucleotides: TGTGCCAGCACCCAACGGCGGGAGGCTCCCTACGAGCAGTACTTC. Full variable domain (rest looked up from reference TRBV7-8 and TRBJ2-7): GAGVSQSPRYKVAKRGQDVALRCDPISGHVSLFWYQQALGQGPEFLTYFQNEAQLDKSGLPSDRFFAERPEGSVSTLKIQRTQQEDSAVYLCASTQRREAPYEQYFGPGTRLTVT.

The genes are TRBV29-1 and TRBJ1-3, with a tentative D call TRBD1 (6 bases). This CDR3 is built from 12 residues. In germline, CDR1 is SQVTM, CDR2 ANQGSEA. The V gene lost 7 bases and the J gene lost 2 bases, with 9 bases spanning the gap. CDR3 sequence reads: CSGGHPGNTIYF. The CDR3 nucleotides are TGCAGCGGGGGACATCCTGGAAACACCATATATTTT.

This clone was observed once. CDR3 region: CASSLGAKDSTQYF. As DNA, the CDR3 is TGCGCCAGCAGCTTGGGCGCGAAGGACAGTACGCAGTATTTT. This chain uses TRBV5-1 with TRBJ2-3, with D perhaps matching TRBD1 (6 bases). With 0 bases removed from V and 8 bases from J, the gap between germline ends came to 13 bases. The CDR3 is 14 amino acids. CDR1 and CDR2 from the germline V gene are SGHRS and YFSETQ.

The rearrangement uses TRBV5-1 and TRBJ2-6; D is possibly TRBD1 (5 bases). This CDR3 comprises 17 residues. Trimming pared 1 base from V and 2 bases from J, leaving 13 bases between. Germline CDR1 and CDR2: SGHRS and YFSETQ. CDR3 region: CASSLQGQGAGANVLTF. The CDR3, as DNA: TGCGCCAGCAGCTTGCAAGGACAAGGGGCTGGGGCCAACGTCCTGACTTTC.

The V gene is TRBV5-6, the J gene TRBJ1-1; 8 bases are a match to TRBD1. V trimming: 5 bases; J trimming: 4 bases; junction bases outside the gene matches: 7. Looked up from germline, CDR1 is SGHDT and CDR2 is YYEEEE. This CDR3 is 14 amino acids long. In DNA, the CDR3 is TGTGCCAGCAGGTCGCAGGGGGCGAGCACTGAAGCTTTCTTT. Its translation: CASRSQGASTEAFF.

The chain links TRBV7-8 to TRBJ1-1; 7 positions agree with TRBD1. The CDR3 totals 14 residues. Germline V gene lookup returns CDR1 SGHVS and CDR2 FQNEAQ. V was clipped by 2 bases and J by 4 bases; unmatched bases: 4. The chain's CDR3 is CASSLRGRGTEAFF. As DNA, the CDR3 is TGTGCCAGCAGCTTAAGGGGGCGCGGCACTGAAGCTTTCTTT.

The chain combines TRBV5-1 with TRBJ2-4, with 7 bases that match TRBD1. CDR1 SGHRS and CDR2 YFSETQ come from the germline V gene. The CDR3 is 15 residues long. After removal of 4 bases from V and 3 bases from J, the junction contained 7 bases not matched to a gene. The CDR3 DNA follows: TGCGCCAGCAGCGCCCAGGGGGTTGGCAAAAACATTCAGTACTTC. Encoded protein: CASSAQGVGKNIQYF.

This clone occurred a few times. The chain joins TRBV7-8 to TRBJ2-1; 10 nucleotides align to TRBD2. Germline V gives CDR1 SGHVS, CDR2 FQNEAQ. Germline trimming cut 8 bases from V and 6 bases from J; bases unmatched to any gene: 10. This CDR3 is built from 15 residues. CDR3 protein: CASLTRASGSNEQFF. The CDR3 nucleotides read TGTGCCAGCCTAACGAGGGCTAGCGGGAGCAATGAGCAGTTCTTC.

The genes are TRBV5-6 and TRBJ1-1, with no clear D. CDR1 is SGHDT and CDR2 is YYEEEE in the germline V gene. This CDR3 region has 13 residues. The V end was cut by 1 base, the J end by 1 base, with 5 bases between. CDR3 DNA sequence: TGTGCCAGCAGCTTGAACAGGAACACTGAAGCTTTCTTT. Translation: CASSLNRNTEAFF.

The J gene is TRBJ1-3, the V gene TRBV12-3 or TRBV12-4; the D is unclear. V was pared by 8 bases and J by 0 bases, with 8 bases between. This CDR3 spans 13 amino acids. DNA for the CDR3: TGTGCCAGCCACGGGAGCTCTGGAAACACCATATATTTT. Translation: CASHGSSGNTIYF.

The chain is built from TRBV14 and TRBJ2-7; 9 nucleotides align to TRBD1. Germline loops: CDR1 SGHDN, CDR2 FVKESK. The CDR3 has 15 amino acids. V shed 3 bases and J 3 bases; nucleotides not matched to a gene: 6. The CDR3 spells CASSQWTGASYEQYF. The CDR3 DNA reads as TGTGCCAGCAGCCAGTGGACAGGGGCCAGCTACGAGCAGTACTTC.

This clone was counted once. The V and J genes are TRBV6-5 and TRBJ1-5; 7 nucleotides match TRBD1. This CDR3 has 15 amino acids. The germline CDR1 and CDR2 sequences are MNHEY and SVGAGI. The junction had 6 bases not matched to a gene; V was cut back by 6 bases and J by 1 base. This CDR3 is CASRAQGVSNQPQHF. CDR3 nucleotide sequence: TGTGCCAGCAGGGCGCAGGGGGTAAGCAATCAGCCCCAGCATTTT.

The chain uses TRBV4-3 and TRBJ2-7, with 12 bases that match TRBD1. The length of the CDR3 is 15 residues. The germline gives CDR1 LGHNA, CDR2 YSLEER. V dropped 1 base and J dropped 7; count of bases not matched to a gene: 5. CDR3 protein: CASSQAGQGAREQYF. CDR3 DNA sequence: TGCGCCAGCAGCCAAGCGGGACAGGGGGCGCGGGAGCAGTACTTC.

V and J are TRBV11-2 and TRBJ1-3; maybe TRBD1 (5 bases). Between the trimmed V and J ends, which lost 3 bases and 1 base, there was a span of 10 bases. This CDR3 has 15 residues. The germline gives CDR1 SGHAT, CDR2 FQNNGV. DNA of the CDR3: TGTGCCAGCAGCTTCAACAGGCCTTCTGGAAACACCATATATTTT. It specifies CASSFNRPSGNTIYF.

The chain is built from TRBV3-1 (or the pseudogene TRBV3-2) and TRBJ2-7, with 14 bases matching TRBD2. V trimming: 1 base; J trimming: 7 bases; junction bases outside the gene matches: 12. The germline V gene has CDR1 LGHDT and CDR2 YNNKEL (reference sequence). There are 18 residues in the CDR3. The CDR3 bases are TGTGCCAGCAGCCAAGGGGGACTAGCGGGAGATTTGCAGGGGGAGCAGTACTTC. Encoded protein: CASSQGGLAGDLQGEQYF.

V is TRBV11-2 and J is TRBJ2-1; D gene ambiguous. Per the germline V gene, CDR1 is SGHAT and CDR2 is FQNNGV. The ends were cut back, 5 bases at V and 7 bases at J, with 9 bases in the middle. The CDR3 runs to 12 residues. CDR3 in DNA: TGTGCCAGCAGCGTCACTATGAATGAGCAGTTCTTC. Protein product: CASSVTMNEQFF.

The chain combines TRBV7-9 with TRBJ2-1; the match to TRBD2 covers 11 bases. Germline V gene data show CDR1 as SEHNR and CDR2 as FQNEAQ (reference sequence). V gave up 2 bases and J gave up 3 bases; unmatched junction bases: 6. The CDR3 totals 17 residues. CDR3 in amino acids: CASSLTGTSGIYNEQFF. The CDR3 DNA reads TGTGCCAGCAGCTTAACCGGGACTAGCGGTATCTACAATGAGCAGTTCTTC.

This chain uses TRBV2 with TRBJ1-1; TRBD1 might be the D (6 bases). Germline-derived CDR1 and CDR2 are SNHLY and FYNNEI. CDR3 length: 15 residues. Trimming stripped 6 bases from V and 6 bases from J, with 20 bases between. The DNA of the CDR3 is TGTGCCAGCAGCGCCCGGGACACCCGGTCGGCTGAAGCTTTCTTT. The encoded protein is CASSARDTRSAEAFF.

As to this clone: At one boundary the junction diverges from the germline segment, which might be a read error. The J gene is TRBJ1-2, the V gene TRBV3-1 (or the pseudogene TRBV3-2); maybe TRBD1 (6 bases). Germline V CDR1 and CDR2: LGHDT, YNNKEL (reference sequence). The CDR3 loop spans 13 amino acids. Here the CDR3 DNA reads TGTGCCAGCAGCCAGGGGACAAGTCCCCTGAGTGCCTTC. Translated: CASSQGTSPLSAF.

The chain joins TRBV30 to TRBJ1-4; TRBD1 is a possible D gene (6 bases). The CDR3 has 12 residues. Between the trimmed V and J ends, which lost 0 bases and 13 bases, there was a span of 12 bases. The germline gives CDR1 GTSNPN, CDR2 SVGIG (reference sequence). CDR3 residues: CAWSVRGSGLFF. CDR3 nucleotide sequence: TGTGCCTGGAGTGTAAGGGGGTCGGGACTGTTTTTT.

This chain uses TRBV7-2 with TRBJ2-6; TRBD1 agrees at 9 bases. Trimming cost V 5 bases and J 2 bases; bases outside gene matches: 4. The germline gives CDR1 SGHTA, CDR2 FQGNSA. The CDR3 totals 16 residues. The CDR3 sequence is CASSLGDRAGANVLTF. For the CDR3, the DNA is TGTGCCAGCAGCCTAGGGGACAGGGCTGGGGCCAACGTCCTGACTTTC.

The chain recombines TRBV20-1 with TRBJ2-3; 10 bases fit TRBD1. The germline CDR1 and CDR2 sequences are DFQATT and SNEGSKA (reference sequence). V shed 3 bases, J shed 4 bases, and the junction held 7 bases outside the gene matches. There are 15 residues in the CDR3. The CDR3 sequence: CSASPGTGASDTQYF. CDR3 in DNA: TGCAGTGCTAGTCCCGGGACAGGGGCCTCAGATACGCAGTATTTT.

The count of this clone is one. The CDR3 sequence: CASSLGGQAGEETQYF. For the CDR3, the DNA is TGTGCCAGCAGCTTAGGGGGACAGGCAGGGGAAGAGACCCAGTACTTC. The chain combines TRBV7-9 with TRBJ2-5, with 8 bases fitting TRBD1. Trimming cost V 1 base and J 3 bases; bases outside gene matches: 7. The CDR3 totals 16 residues. Germline assignment: CDR1 SEHNR and CDR2 FQNEAQ (reference sequence).